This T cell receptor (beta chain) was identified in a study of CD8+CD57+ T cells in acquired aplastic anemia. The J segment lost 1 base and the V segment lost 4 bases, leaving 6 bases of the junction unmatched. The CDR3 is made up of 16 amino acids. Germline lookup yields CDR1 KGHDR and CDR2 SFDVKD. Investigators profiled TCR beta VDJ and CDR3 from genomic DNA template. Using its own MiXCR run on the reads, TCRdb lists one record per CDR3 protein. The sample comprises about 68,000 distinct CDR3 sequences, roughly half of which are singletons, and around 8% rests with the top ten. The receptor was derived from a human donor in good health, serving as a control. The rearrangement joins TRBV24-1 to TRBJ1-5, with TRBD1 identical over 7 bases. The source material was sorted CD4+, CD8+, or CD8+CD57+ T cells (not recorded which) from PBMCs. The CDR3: CATSERGTESNQPQHF. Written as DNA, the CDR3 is TGTGCCACCAGTGAGCGGGGGACAGAAAGCAATCAGCCCCAGCATTTT.